Shown below are 16 T cell receptor beta chains from a single sample sequenced in a study of T cells expressing NK-cell markers. For each CDR3 protein, TCRdb gives one entry from its re-call of the 5' RACE reads, without DNA. Recorded for this sample: about 460,000 distinct CDR3 sequences. What was sequenced was blood T cells: a sorted CD56 or NKG2C T cell subset, CD4+ or CD8+ T cells, or bulk PBMC T cells (not recorded which). These receptors came from a woman aged 45-65 years in good health.

V usage is TRBV20-1 and J usage is TRBJ2-1; TCRdb selects TRBD2, and the lack of DNA leaves this call unchecked. CDR3 length equals 17 residues. The germline gives CDR1 DFQATT, CDR2 SNEGSKA (reference sequence). CDR3 sequence reads: CSARVLAGIGSYNEQFF.

The genes are TRBV24-1 and TRBJ2-4; TCRdb outputs TRBD1, but without DNA this stays unchecked. The germline V gene has CDR1 KGHDR and CDR2 SFDVKD. There are 18 residues in the CDR3. The CDR3: CATSDFRWGRGSKNIQYF.

The chain employs TRBV29-1 and TRBJ2-1; TCRdb calls TRBD2, which cannot be checked without DNA. Looked up from germline, CDR1 is SQVTM and CDR2 is ANQGSEA. This CDR3 comprises 17 residues. The CDR3 is CSVGLYSSGTTYNEQFF.

The chain links TRBV11-2 to TRBJ2-1; TCRdb indicates TRBD1, and absent DNA this call remains unverified. The CDR3 covers 14 residues. Germline CDR1 SGHAT, CDR2 FQNNGV. This chain's CDR3 is CASSHPIGADEQFF.

The rearrangement links TRBV12-3 or TRBV12-4 to TRBJ2-2; TCRdb selects TRBD1, and the lack of DNA leaves this call unchecked. This CDR3 is built from 15 residues. The CDR3 sequence: CASSRDREGTGELFF.

V and J are TRBV20-1 and TRBJ2-7; TCRdb's assignment of TRBD2 cannot be checked, as there is no DNA. The CDR3 runs 15 residues. Germline CDR1 and CDR2: DFQATT and SNEGSKA (reference sequence). CDR3 sequence: CSARQAGTSPGEQYF.

The genes are TRBV27 and TRBJ2-7; TCRdb outputs TRBD2, but without DNA this stays unchecked. There are 14 residues in the CDR3. The germline V gene has CDR1 MNHEY and CDR2 SMNVEV (reference sequence). CDR3 amino acids: CASSLTSGTLEQYF.

The CDR3 loop reads CAVDRGADTQYF. The rearrangement links TRBV7-9 to TRBJ2-3; the D call of TRBD1 rests on TCRdb alone, since no DNA is present to check it. The CDR3 covers 12 residues. Germline assignment: CDR1 SEHNR and CDR2 FQNEAQ (reference sequence).

The V call is TRBV6-5, the J call TRBJ1-1. Germline CDR1 MNHEY, CDR2 SVGAGI. The CDR3 is 13 residues long. CDR3 amino acids: CASSSARGTEAFF.

This chain uses TRBV11-1 with TRBJ2-1; the D call from TCRdb, TRBD2, cannot be confirmed without DNA. Germline values: CDR1 SGHAT, CDR2 FQDESV (reference sequence). The CDR3 length is 16 residues. CDR3 sequence: CASSSSGSGAYNEQFF. Combining the CDR3 with reference TRBV11-1 and TRBJ2-1 gives the whole variable domain EAEVAQSPRYKITEKSQAVAFWCDPISGHATLYWYRQILGQGPELLVQFQDESVVDDSQLPKDRFSAERLKGVDSTLKIQPAELGDSAMYLCASSSSGSGAYNEQFFGPGTRLTVL.

This CDR3 is CASSDPRGYNFF. The rearrangement links TRBV6-1 to TRBJ2-1; TCRdb names TRBD1, which stays unverified in the absence of DNA. Germline-derived CDR1 and CDR2 are MNHNS and SASEGT. The length of the CDR3 is 12 residues.

V gene TRBV11-2 combines with J gene TRBJ2-1; absent DNA, TCRdb's TRBD2 call cannot be checked. The CDR3 consists of 16 residues. From germline, CDR1 is SGHAT and CDR2 FQNNGV. The CDR3 protein is CASSWTSGTSYNEQFF.

The chain has TRBV7-9 and TRBJ2-1. CDR1 SEHNR and CDR2 FQNEAQ come from the germline V gene (reference sequence). The CDR3 runs 14 residues. The CDR3 loop is CASSHLSQGNEQFF. Filled out from reference TRBV7-9 and TRBJ2-1, the complete variable domain reads DTGVSQNPRHKITKRGQNVTFRCDPISEHNRLYWYRQTLGQGPEFLTYFQNEAQLEKSRLLSDRFSAERPKGSFSTLEIQRTEQGDSAMYLCASSHLSQGNEQFFGPGTRLTVL.

V is TRBV12-3 or TRBV12-4 and J is TRBJ2-3; TCRdb indicates TRBD1, and absent DNA this call remains unverified. The CDR3 totals 12 residues. CDR3 residues: CASSLGSRAQYF.

The chain recombines TRBV20-1 with TRBJ1-1. The CDR3 is made up of 15 amino acids. The germline gives CDR1 DFQATT, CDR2 SNEGSKA (reference sequence). CDR3 region: CSASQGSLRNTEAFF.

The chain carries TRBV5-1 and TRBJ2-5; TCRdb's assignment of TRBD2 cannot be checked, as there is no DNA. The CDR3 is 15 residues long. Germline V gene data show CDR1 as SGHRS and CDR2 as YFSETQ. The CDR3 loop is CASSLVSGGQETQYF.